The present entry profiles one TCR beta chain with its context. Repertoires were generated with immunoSEQ multiplex PCR, while TCRdb's copy carries only in-frame clones and drops some. The top ten clones hold less than 6% of a sample with 77,000 or so clones, roughly 80% of them seen once. TCRs were sequenced from a few patients responding to pembrolizumab. These data are taken from a study of PD-1 blockade in mismatch repair-deficient tumors. About the research overall: Patients had approximately 11 mismatch repair-deficient cancer types and were previously treated and progressing.

The germline V gene encodes CDR1 SGHKS and CDR2 YYEKEE (reference sequence). CDR3 size: 13 residues. Trimming took off 4 bases at V and 5 bases at J, with 12 bases between the two ends. The sequencing here drew on peripheral blood, taken 44 weeks after starting pembrolizumab. The chain carries TRBV5-5 and TRBJ1-1; the D is unclear. The TCR originated in an adult with mismatch repair-deficient cancer. The CDR3 DNA follows: TGTGCCAGCAGCAGGGTGTTAGGGACTGAAGCTTTCTTT. Translating gives CASSRVLGTEAFF.